Described below is a single TCR beta chain sequence and its context. The specificity of this receptor is unknown. No base qualities exist here, and no much larger clone lies one base off it. This sample was included in a study of cytomegalovirus exposure and HLA in healthy donors listed by TCRdb under 2017. About the study as a whole: An earlier analysis of roughly 570 of the donors reported under 300 Gb of sequence data and 117 million unique TCR beta sequences obtained from approximately 180 million T cells. The study used immunosequencing to profile the T cell repertoires of approximately 690 subjects and linked those repertoires to cytomegalovirus serostatus. A later analysis re-analyzed previously published TCR beta repertoires from roughly 600 donors and added high-resolution HLA genotyping to study TCR occurrence patterns. On average, 235,054 unique TCR beta nucleotide sequences were sequenced per donor among a few hundred genotyped donors of the cohort, with 15% to 20% of those sequences being non-productive. About five DR-DQ haplotypes were handled as single units for association and clustering, since linkage in the cohort was strong. The study aimed to test whether cataloging public T cell receptors could reveal signatures of past pathogen exposure. All discovery cohort repertoires had been generated on a single sequencing platform. In an earlier analysis of 587 of the donors, high-throughput TCR beta sequencing was used to judge whether each TCR beta V gene segment behaved as functional or pseudogenic. An early release covering roughly 640 HLA-typed donors comprised approximately 290 gigabases of sequencing data and around 80 million unique TCR sequences. The genetic ancestry cluster associated with self-reported Caucasian donors included over 80% of the 300 to 450 genotyped donors. The number of typed donors differed by locus: about 620-640 for A, B, C, DRB1 and DQB1; approximately 520 for DQA1; 606 for DPA1; and roughly 450 for DPB1. The later analysis used no new phenotypic data to find candidate immune exposures, relying instead on TCR beta sequences and their occurrence across donors. Genome-wide SNP genotypes for about three fifths of the roughly 670 donors were used in a later genetic analysis, which treated that subset as a discovery cohort. HLA typing included class I and class II loci at four-digit resolution. A separate validation cohort of approximately 120 different subjects was used in addition to the roughly 700-subject first cohort. Alongside the repertoire data, information on donor age, sex, ethnicity and CMV serostatus was compiled. To predict cytomegalovirus infection status, the study combined high-throughput TCR immunosequencing, statistical association of individual TCRs with disease status, and machine learning.

V is trimmed back by 1 base and J by 5 bases, and the junction contains 11 bases that no gene match accounts for. For CDR1 and CDR2, the germline V gene lists MGHRA and YSYEKL. The CDR3 spans 18 residues, from the cysteine through the phenylalanine. The DNA shown is the 54-base CDR3, in frame from base 1. The cohort comprised 666 healthy bone marrow donors. Cohort members were all nominally healthy when sampled, although unrecorded immune exposures were likely present. The donor was CMV seronegative and belonged to the group of approximately 320 seronegative cohort members. A peripheral blood sample was collected from each donor, and TCR beta sequencing was performed on peripheral blood mononuclear cells. The Qiagen DNeasy Blood Extraction Kit was used to extract genomic DNA from the blood cell samples. Libraries were made using the immunoSEQ multiplex PCR assay. For the multiplex PCR, a mixture combining 60 forward primers for TCR Vbeta segments and 13 reverse primers for TCR Jbeta segments was used. The CDR3 region of rearranged TCR beta genes was amplified from genomic DNA with a multiplex PCR assay. On the Illumina HiSeq System, the amplified TCR beta libraries were sequenced as 87-base-pair reads. The authors' pipeline ran thus. A later analysis tallied around 87 million unique TCR beta chains across the 700 or so repertoires, and about 12 million of those chains were shared by two or more donors. A nearest-neighbor algorithm error-corrected the raw reads and collapsed the reads into unique sequences, merging closely related sequences to remove PCR and sequencing errors. V, D and J gene segments were assigned by aligning CDR3 sequences to IMGT reference sequences. For a sequence to be retained, a match of at least six nucleotides to both a V gene segment and a J gene segment was required. Rearrangements were called productive when the CDR3 lacked stop codons and stayed in frame with V and J; all others were non-productive. CDR3 was defined according to IMGT convention as the region running from the second conserved V-encoded cysteine to the conserved J-encoded phenylalanine. In an earlier analysis of approximately 590 of the donors, sequences lacking an unambiguous match to a single V gene segment were excluded. In an earlier analysis of 587 of the donors, V segments were called functional above 56.7% productive rearrangements and were called segregating when the between-donor standard deviation exceeded 5%. A statistical classification framework was built for diagnosing cytomegalovirus status from the catalog of TCR beta chain sequences. In a later analysis, TCR nucleotide sequences were compared against IMGT/GENE-DB human TR gene sequences so that V and J genes could be assigned. Using the TCRdist pipeline, a later analysis assigned CDR3 sequences along with most-parsimonious VDJ recombination scenarios. In a later analysis, every TCR beta chain was defined by the combination of its CDR3 amino acid sequence and its V-gene family, and reads without a unique V-gene family were dropped. As a way to deal with suspected cross-contamination and a sequencing artifact, a later analysis dropped more than 500 nucleotide sequences that were highly shared and had low generation probability. In a later analysis, a clonal expansion index was calculated for each public chain from normalized within-repertoire ranks of inferred template counts. Generation probabilities in a later analysis came from a VDJ recombination model fitted to out-of-frame rearrangements, and those results were checked against IGoR. A later analysis scored TCR-TCR, TCR-HLA and TCR-CMV co-occurrence with hypergeometric tests, applying a repertoire-size bias correction to TCR pairs. To estimate false discovery rates, a later analysis permuted the HLA or CMV assignments 20 times. In a later analysis, co-occurring TCRs were grouped with DBSCAN, and TCRdist sequence similarity was added when clustering was performed within HLA-allele-positive subsets. For co-occurrence clustering, repertoires with fewer than 30,000 or more than 120,000 public chains were excluded, along with about five repertoires with anomalous nucleotide sharing. This immuneACCESS table, as held by TCRdb, lists in-frame sequences with V and J called but not all clones. Of the missing ones, under half trace to an unresolved V gene in checked studies; the others have no known cause. The DNA was the basis for D and trimming; V, J and clone size are from that table. This sample gives around 200,000 clones in total; approximately 80% of them show up just once. The top ten clonotypes cover approximately 0.22% of the sample.

Paper-wide results and their limitations: An association between a missense DCLRE1C variant and V-gene and J-gene trimming of TCR beta chains was found in a later genetic analysis and replicated in an independent cohort. CMV serostatus was the only immune exposure information available for the cohort. A further reported finding was that TCR beta sequences accurately predicted the HLA-A and HLA-B alleles for most subjects in the first cohort. According to a later genetic analysis, donors in an Asian-associated ancestry cluster had fewer N-insertions in productive TCRs than the approximately 710-donor mean. Roughly uniform sequencing depth across donors was assumed in presence/absence analyses, although this assumption may not hold. In a later analysis, HLA-associated TCR beta chains showed more clonal expansion and lower generation probabilities than non-associated chains that were equally common. Most TCR sequences were observed very rarely across donors, whereas some public TCRs were present in many individuals. Because some donors lacked HLA typing at each locus, the association tests relied only on the typed subset. A cluster of highly shared sequence variants was judged likely to be a technical artifact of the sequencing pipeline. About 17 rarely observed V segments, including chromosome 9 orphons, were excluded from the earlier analysis of about 600 of the donors because counts were too low. According to a later analysis, most CMV-associated TCR beta chains appeared to be HLA-restricted, and the HLA associations seemed to be driven largely by CMV exposure. According to a later analysis, parvovirus B19, influenza, CMV and Epstein-Barr virus appeared linked to several top co-occurrence clusters. According to a later analysis, TCR association rates differed among HLA loci, with DRB1 alleles showing the most associated TCRs and HLA-C alleles showing the fewest. The study listed 164 TCR beta chains as associated with cytomegalovirus. In an earlier analysis of more than 450 of the donors, most TCR beta V segments were observed in productive rearrangements about 87% or about 30% of the time, broadly matching IMGT annotations. The classifier was reported to diagnose cytomegalovirus status with high specificity and sensitivity in both the original cohort and the validation cohort. This cohort had only TCR beta chains sequenced, and the lack of alpha or paired-chain data limited which features could be detected. Linkage disequilibrium might explain the correlated functional status among segregating V segments, but an unknown experimental factor could not be excluded. In vitro tests confirmed that a few of the cytomegalovirus-associated TCR beta chains recognize cytomegalovirus antigens. Assigning TCR associations to individual alleles was difficult when HLA alleles, especially DR and DQ, strongly co-occurred. Because the 87-base-pair reads could not distinguish some IMGT-functional V segments, including TRBV6-2 and TRBV6-3, those segments were excluded. The authors suggested that the approach could potentially be generalized to other disease states and immunological phenotypes. A later analysis associated about 17,000 TCR beta sequences with specific HLA alleles at a false discovery rate of 0.05.

Sequences were obtained from PBMCs. This clonotype originated in a girl aged 2 to 9 in good health and CMV-seronegative. The V and J segments used are TRBV4-1 and TRBJ2-1, with TRBD2 identical over 10 junction bases. The DNA sequence is as follows: TGCGCCAGCAGCCAAGTGGGAGCGGGGGGGGTCCACGACAATGAGCAGTTCTTC. Translated, this gives CASSQVGAGGVHDNEQFF.